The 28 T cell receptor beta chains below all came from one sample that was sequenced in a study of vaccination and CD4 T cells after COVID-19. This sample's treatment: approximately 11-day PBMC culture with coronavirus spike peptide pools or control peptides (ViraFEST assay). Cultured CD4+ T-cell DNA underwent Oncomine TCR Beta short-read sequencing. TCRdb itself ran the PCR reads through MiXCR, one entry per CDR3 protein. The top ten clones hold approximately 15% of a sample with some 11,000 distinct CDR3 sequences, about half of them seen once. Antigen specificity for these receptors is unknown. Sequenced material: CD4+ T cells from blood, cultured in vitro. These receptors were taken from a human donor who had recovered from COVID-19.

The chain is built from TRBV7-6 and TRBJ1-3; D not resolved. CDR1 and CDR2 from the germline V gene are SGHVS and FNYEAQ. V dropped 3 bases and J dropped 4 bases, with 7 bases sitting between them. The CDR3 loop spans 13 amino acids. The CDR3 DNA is TGTGCCAGCAGCTTCAGTCAGGGAAACACCATATATTTT. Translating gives CASSFSQGNTIYF.

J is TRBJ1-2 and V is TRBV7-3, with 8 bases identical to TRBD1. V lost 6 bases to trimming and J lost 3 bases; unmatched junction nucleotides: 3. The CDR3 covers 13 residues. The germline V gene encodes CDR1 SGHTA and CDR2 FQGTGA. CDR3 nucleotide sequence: TGTGCCAGCAGTCAGGACAGGGACTATGGCTACACCTTC. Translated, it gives CASSQDRDYGYTF.

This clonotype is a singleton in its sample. The CDR3 DNA is TGTGCCACCAGCACTCCGGGGAACTCCTACAATGAGCAGTTCTTC. Translating gives CATSTPGNSYNEQFF. The chain has TRBV15 and TRBJ2-1; TRBD2 is a possible D gene (5 bases). The CDR3 covers 15 residues. Germline loops: CDR1 LNHNV, CDR2 YYDKDF (reference sequence). The ends were cut back, 4 bases at V and 0 bases at J, with 10 bases in the middle.

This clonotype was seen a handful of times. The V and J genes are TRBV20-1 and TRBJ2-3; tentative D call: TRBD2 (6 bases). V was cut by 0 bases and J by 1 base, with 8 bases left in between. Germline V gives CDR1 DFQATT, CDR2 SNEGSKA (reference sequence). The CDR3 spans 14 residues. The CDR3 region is CSARDPGGTDTQYF. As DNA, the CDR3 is TGCAGTGCTAGAGATCCGGGAGGCACAGATACGCAGTATTTT.

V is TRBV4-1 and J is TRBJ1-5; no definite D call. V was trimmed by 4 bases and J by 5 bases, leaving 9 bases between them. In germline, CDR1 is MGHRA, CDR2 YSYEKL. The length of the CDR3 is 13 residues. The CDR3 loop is CASSPKLYQPQHF. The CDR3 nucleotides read TGCGCCAGCAGCCCTAAACTTTATCAGCCCCAGCATTTT.

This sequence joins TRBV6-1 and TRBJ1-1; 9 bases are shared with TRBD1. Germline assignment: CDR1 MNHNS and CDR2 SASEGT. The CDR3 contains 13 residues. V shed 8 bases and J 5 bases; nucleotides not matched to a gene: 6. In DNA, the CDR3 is TGTGCCAGCCGGGACAGGGTGATAACTGAAGCTTTCTTT. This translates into CASRDRVITEAFF.

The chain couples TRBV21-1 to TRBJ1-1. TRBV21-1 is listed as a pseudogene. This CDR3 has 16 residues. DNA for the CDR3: TGTGCCAGCAGCAAAGATTACAGATTTTTGAACACTGAAGCTTTCTTT. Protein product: CASSKDYRFLNTEAFF.

This chain's CDR3 is CASSSSAGASGELFF. In DNA form, the CDR3 reads TGTGCCAGCAGTTCTTCTGCGGGAGCTTCCGGGGAGCTGTTTTTT. The V gene is TRBV28, the J gene TRBJ2-2; the match to TRBD2 covers 7 bases. The V and J ends lost 4 bases and 6 bases, in that order; junction bases with no gene match: 8. Per germline, CDR1 MDHEN and CDR2 SYDVKM. CDR3 size: 15 residues.

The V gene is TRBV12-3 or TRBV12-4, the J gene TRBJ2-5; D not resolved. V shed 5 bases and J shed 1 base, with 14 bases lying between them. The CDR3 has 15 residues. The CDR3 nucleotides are TGTGCCAGCAGTCCCCAGCCGGAGTTCCAAGAGACCCAGTACTTC. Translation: CASSPQPEFQETQYF.

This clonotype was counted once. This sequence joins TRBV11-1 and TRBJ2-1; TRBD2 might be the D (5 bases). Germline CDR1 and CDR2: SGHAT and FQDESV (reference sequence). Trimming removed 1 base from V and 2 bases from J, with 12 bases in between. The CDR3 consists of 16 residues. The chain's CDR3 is CASSLGPRVAYNEQFF. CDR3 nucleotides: TGTGCCAGCAGCTTAGGTCCGAGGGTGGCCTACAATGAGCAGTTCTTC.

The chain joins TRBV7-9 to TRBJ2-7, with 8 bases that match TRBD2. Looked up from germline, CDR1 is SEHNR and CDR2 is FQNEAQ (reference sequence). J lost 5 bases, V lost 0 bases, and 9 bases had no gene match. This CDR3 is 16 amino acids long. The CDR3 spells CASSLAWRGAKNEQYF. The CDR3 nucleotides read TGTGCCAGCAGCTTAGCTTGGCGGGGGGCGAAGAACGAGCAGTACTTC.

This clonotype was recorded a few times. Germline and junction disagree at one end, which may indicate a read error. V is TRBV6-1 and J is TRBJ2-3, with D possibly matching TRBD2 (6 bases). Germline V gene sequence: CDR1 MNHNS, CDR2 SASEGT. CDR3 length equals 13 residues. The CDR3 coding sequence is TGTGCCAGCAGTCCTAGCGCCACACATACGCAGTATTTT. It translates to CASSPSATHTQYF.

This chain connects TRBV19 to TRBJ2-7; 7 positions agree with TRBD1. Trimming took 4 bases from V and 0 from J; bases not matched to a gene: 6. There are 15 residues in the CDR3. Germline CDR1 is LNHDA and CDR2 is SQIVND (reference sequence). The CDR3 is CASSTTGTVSYEQYF. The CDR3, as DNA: TGTGCCAGTAGTACCACCGGGACAGTCTCCTACGAGCAGTACTTC.

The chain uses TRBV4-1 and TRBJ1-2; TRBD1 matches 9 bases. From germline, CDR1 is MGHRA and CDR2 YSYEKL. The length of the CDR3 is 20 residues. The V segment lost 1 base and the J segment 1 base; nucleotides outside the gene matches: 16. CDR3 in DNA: TGCGCCAGCAGCCAAGTAGTTCTCCGGACAGGGGTGGAGGATAACTATGGCTACACCTTC. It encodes CASSQVVLRTGVEDNYGYTF.

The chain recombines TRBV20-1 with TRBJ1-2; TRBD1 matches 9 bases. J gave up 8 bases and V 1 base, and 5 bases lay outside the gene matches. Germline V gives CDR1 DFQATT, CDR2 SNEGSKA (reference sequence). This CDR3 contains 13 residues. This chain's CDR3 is CSARVGTGQGYTF. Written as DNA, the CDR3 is TGCAGTGCTAGAGTCGGGACAGGGCAAGGCTACACCTTC.

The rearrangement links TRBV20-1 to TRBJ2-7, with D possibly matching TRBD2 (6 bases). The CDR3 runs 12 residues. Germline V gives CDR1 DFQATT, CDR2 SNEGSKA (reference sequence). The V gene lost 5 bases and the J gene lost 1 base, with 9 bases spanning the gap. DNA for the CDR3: TGCAGTGCTCCTAGCGAATCCTACGAGCAGTACTTC. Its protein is CSAPSESYEQYF.

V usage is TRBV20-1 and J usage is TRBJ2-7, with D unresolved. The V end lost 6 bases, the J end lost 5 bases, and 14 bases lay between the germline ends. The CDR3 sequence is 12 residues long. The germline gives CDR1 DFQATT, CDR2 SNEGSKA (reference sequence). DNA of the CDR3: TGCAGTGCCGGCCCAACCGAGAACGAGCAGTACTTC. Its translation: CSAGPTENEQYF.

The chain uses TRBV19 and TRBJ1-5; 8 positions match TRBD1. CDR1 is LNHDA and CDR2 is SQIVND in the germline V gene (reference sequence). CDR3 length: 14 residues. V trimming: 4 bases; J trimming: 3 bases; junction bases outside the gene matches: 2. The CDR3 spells CASSRTGYNQPQHF. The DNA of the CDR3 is TGTGCCAGTAGTAGGACAGGGTACAATCAGCCCCAGCATTTT.

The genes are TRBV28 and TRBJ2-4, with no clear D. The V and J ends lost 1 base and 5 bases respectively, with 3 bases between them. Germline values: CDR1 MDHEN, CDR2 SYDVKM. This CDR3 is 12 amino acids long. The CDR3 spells CASSLSENIQYF. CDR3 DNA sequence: TGTGCCAGCAGTTTATCAGAAAACATTCAGTACTTC.

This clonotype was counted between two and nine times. The CDR3 loop is CASRPGEYEQYF. The CDR3 DNA reads TGCGCCAGCCGACCAGGGGAGTACGAGCAGTACTTC. The chain links TRBV5-1 to TRBJ2-7, with D perhaps matching TRBD1 (6 bases). The CDR3 contains 12 residues. V was pared by 7 bases and J by 4 bases, with 12 bases between. From germline, CDR1 is SGHRS and CDR2 YFSETQ.

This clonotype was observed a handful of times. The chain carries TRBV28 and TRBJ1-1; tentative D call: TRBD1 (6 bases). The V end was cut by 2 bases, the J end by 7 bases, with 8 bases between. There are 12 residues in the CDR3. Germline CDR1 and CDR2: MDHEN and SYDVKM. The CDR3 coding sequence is TGTGCCAGCAGTTTACCCAGGGGTGAAGCTTTCTTT. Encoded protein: CASSLPRGEAFF.

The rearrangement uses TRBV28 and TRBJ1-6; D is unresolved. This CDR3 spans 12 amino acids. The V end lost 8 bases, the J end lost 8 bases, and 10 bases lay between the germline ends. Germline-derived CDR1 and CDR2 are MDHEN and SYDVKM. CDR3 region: CASGSLDSPLHF. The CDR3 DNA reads TGTGCCAGCGGAAGTTTGGATTCACCCCTCCACTTT. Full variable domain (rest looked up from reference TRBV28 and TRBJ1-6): DVKVTQSSRYLVKRTGEKVFLECVQDMDHENMFWYRQDPGLGLRLIYFSYDVKMKEKGDIPEGYSVSREKKERFSLILESASTNQTSMYLCASGSLDSPLHFGNGTRLTVT.

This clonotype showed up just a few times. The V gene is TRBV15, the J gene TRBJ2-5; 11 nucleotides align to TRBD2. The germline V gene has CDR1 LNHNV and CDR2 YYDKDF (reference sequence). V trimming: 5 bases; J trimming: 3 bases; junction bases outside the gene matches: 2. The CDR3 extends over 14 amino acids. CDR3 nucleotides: TGTGCCACCAGCGGGGGACTAGCGGAAGAGACCCAGTACTTC. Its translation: CATSGGLAEETQYF.

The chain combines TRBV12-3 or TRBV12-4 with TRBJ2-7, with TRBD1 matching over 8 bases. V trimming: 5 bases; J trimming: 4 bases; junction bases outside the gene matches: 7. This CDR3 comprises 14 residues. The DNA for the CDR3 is TGTGCCAGCAGTCCTGACAGGGGTGCTTACGAGCAGTACTTC. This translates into CASSPDRGAYEQYF.

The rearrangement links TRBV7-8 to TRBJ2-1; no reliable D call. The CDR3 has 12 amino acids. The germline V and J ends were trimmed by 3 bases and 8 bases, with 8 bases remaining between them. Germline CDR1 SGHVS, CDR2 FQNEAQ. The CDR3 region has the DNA TGTGCCAGCAGCTTGGGGTGGGATGAGCAGTTCTTC. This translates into CASSLGWDEQFF.

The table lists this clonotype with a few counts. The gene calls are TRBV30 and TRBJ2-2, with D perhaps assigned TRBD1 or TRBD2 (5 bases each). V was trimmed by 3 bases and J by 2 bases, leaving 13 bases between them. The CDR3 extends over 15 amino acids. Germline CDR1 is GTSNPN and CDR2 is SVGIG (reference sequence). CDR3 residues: CAWRRGGPNTGELFF. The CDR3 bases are TGTGCCTGGAGACGGGGCGGGCCAAACACCGGGGAGCTGTTTTTT. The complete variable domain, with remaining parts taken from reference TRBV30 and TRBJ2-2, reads SQTIHQWPATLVQPVGSPLSLECTVEGTSNPNLYWYRQAAGRGLQLLFYSVGIGQISSEVPQNLSASRPQDRQFILSSKKLLLSDSGFYLCAWRRGGPNTGELFFGEGSRLTVL.

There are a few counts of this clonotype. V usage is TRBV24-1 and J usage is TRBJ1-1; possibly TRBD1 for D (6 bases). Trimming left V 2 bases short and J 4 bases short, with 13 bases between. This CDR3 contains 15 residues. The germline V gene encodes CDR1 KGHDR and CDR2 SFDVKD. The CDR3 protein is CATSDSGGAGTEAFF. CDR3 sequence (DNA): TGTGCCACCAGTGATTCTGGGGGGGCAGGCACTGAAGCTTTCTTT.

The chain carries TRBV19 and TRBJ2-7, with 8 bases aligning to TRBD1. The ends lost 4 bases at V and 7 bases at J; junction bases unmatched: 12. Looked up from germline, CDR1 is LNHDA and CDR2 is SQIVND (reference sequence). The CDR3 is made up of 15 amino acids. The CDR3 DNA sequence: TGTGCCAGTAGTAGACCAGACAGGGGCCAGGAGGAGCAGTACTTC. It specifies CASSRPDRGQEEQYF. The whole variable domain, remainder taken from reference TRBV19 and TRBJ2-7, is DGGITQSPKYLFRKEGQNVTLSCEQNLNHDAMYWYRQDPGQGLRLIYYSQIVNDFQKGDIAEGYSVSREKKESFPLTVTSAQKNPTAFYLCASSRPDRGQEEQYFGPGTRLTVT.